This T cell receptor (beta chain) appears in the sequencing data of a study of blood T cell repertoires in COVID-19. Study information: From the United States, Italy and Spain came samples of acute and convalescent COVID-19. PBMCs, B-cell-depleted T cells, or T cells provided the cDNA or gDNA that made up the material.

How the authors handled the data: Nucleated cell number was recorded as an estimate derived from reference gene primer amplification. The data were produced by immunoSEQ multiplex PCR, yet TCRdb's version contains in-frame clones alone and is incomplete. For V, J and clone size, that table is used; D and trimming come from the DNA. Of 50,000 or so clones in the sample, approximately 90% were seen once. CDR1 MDHEN and CDR2 SYDVKM come from the germline V gene. CDR3 size: 15 residues. The V end lost 7 bases, the J end lost 1 base, and 14 bases lay between the germline ends. The V gene is TRBV28, the J gene TRBJ1-5, with D perhaps TRBD1 (6 bases). The clonotype originates from a human donor in a cohort sampled during active COVID-19. The sample comprised peripheral blood. The CDR3 nucleotides read TGTGCCAGCACTACGGGACACCCAAGCAATCAGCCCCAGCATTTT. Protein sequence: CASTTGHPSNQPQHF. The full variable domain, in which reference TRBV28 and TRBJ1-5 provide the parts outside the CDR3, is DVKVTQSSRYLVKRTGEKVFLECVQDMDHENMFWYRQDPGLGLRLIYFSYDVKMKEKGDIPEGYSVSREKKERFSLILESASTNQTSMYLCASTTGHPSNQPQHFGDGTRLSIL.